This note documents a single T cell receptor beta chain sequence. Its specificity is not known. Being one base from a much bigger clone, this may be a read error. A second PCR of 7 to 11 cycles used a sample-barcoded 5' primer and a J-beta primer mix. TCRdb independently ran MiXCR on the 5' RACE reads; one entry per CDR3 protein. The sample contains nearly 800,000 distinct CDR3 sequences, approximately 25% of which appear only once. CDR3 length: 14 residues. The germline V gene encodes CDR1 LGHDT and CDR2 YNNKEL (reference sequence). This sample stems from a study of blood T cells in healthy people across ages. Study-wide points: Estimates drawn from one million T cells were deemed to understate diversity. TCR beta diversity was tightly associated with the proportion of naive T cells.

Total RNA extraction produced at least 5 micrograms (per sample) for the study. These sequences were also reported in another study, on T cells of mothers and their children. That source notes: It was related mother-child pairs that showed slightly higher overlap than unrelated pairs, without reaching significance.

Material for sequencing was blood. The chain employs TRBV3-1 and TRBJ2-3; D remains unclear. The clonotype was recovered from a boy younger than 18 in good health. Here the CDR3 reads CASSQDASTDMQYF. In DNA form, the CDR3 reads TGTGCCAGCAGCCAAGACGCCAGCACAGATATGCAGTATTTT.